A selection of T cell receptor beta chains follows, all from one sample in a study of CD8+CD57+ T cells in acquired aplastic anemia. TCRdb fed the reads into MiXCR, producing one record per CDR3 protein. This sample has around 170,000 distinct CDR3 sequences, with 60% to 70% found just once. The sequencing sample was made of sorted CD4+, CD8+, or CD8+CD57+ T cells (not recorded which) from PBMCs. The receptors were sampled from a human donor in good health. CDR3s include the opening cysteine and the closing phenylalanine or tryptophan. A D gene is named only where the DNA matches it firmly. Rows give clone size only sometimes, using once, few, many, or a class for an expanded clone.

J | size | D | V | CDR3 | DNA
TRBJ2-7 | - | - | TRBV2 | CASSELGVRSYEQYF | TGTGCCAGCAGTGAATTGGGGGTGAGGTCCTACGAGCAGTACTTC
TRBJ1-2 | many | - | TRBV11-2 | CASSSMGGGYTF | TGTGCCAGCAGCTCGATGGGGGGTGGCTACACCTTC
TRBJ2-2 | once | - | TRBV5-5 | CASSLSQRSTNTGELFF | TGTGCCAGCAGCTTGAGCCAGCGCTCTACGAACACCGGGGAGCTGTTTTTT
TRBJ1-1 | - | - | TRBV10-3 | CAIRQYGEAFF | TGTGCCATCAGGCAGTACGGTGAAGCTTTCTTT
TRBJ2-1 | - | - | TRBV20-1 | CSARVGVNEQFF | TGCAGTGCTAGAGTGGGGGTTAATGAGCAGTTCTTC
TRBJ2-5 | - | - | TRBV5-1 | CASSLEGRPETQYF | TGCGCCAGCAGCTTGGAAGGCAGGCCAGAGACCCAGTACTTC
TRBJ2-1 | - | TRBD2 | TRBV11-2 | CAGGTSGMNEQFF | TGTGCCGGGGGGACTAGCGGGATGAATGAGCAGTTCTTC
TRBJ1-4 | - | - | TRBV7-3 | CASSLVGAGRDEKLFF | TGTGCCAGCAGCTTAGTCGGGGCGGGAAGGGATGAAAAACTGTTTTTT
TRBJ2-7 | - | TRBD1 | TRBV7-8 | CASSFGTAIYEQYF | TGTGCCAGCAGCTTCGGGACAGCTATCTACGAGCAGTACTTC
TRBJ2-5 | few | - | TRBV18 | CASSHEAFQETQYF | TGTGCCAGCTCACACGAGGCTTTCCAAGAGACCCAGTACTTC
TRBJ2-5 | once | - | TRBV7-9 | CASSFPYRGAETQYF | TGTGCCAGCAGCTTCCCATATCGGGGGGCAGAGACCCAGTACTTC
TRBJ2-1 | - | - | TRBV27 | CASSLGRLDNEQFF | TGTGCCAGCAGTTTGGGCCGCCTAGACAATGAGCAGTTCTTC
TRBJ2-7 | - | TRBD1 | TRBV2 | CASSEDLWGQGNEQYF | TGTGCCAGCAGTGAAGATTTATGGGGACAGGGAAACGAGCAGTACTTC
TRBJ2-7 | once | - | TRBV4-1 | CASSSMDSSYEQYF | TGCGCCAGCAGCTCCATGGACAGTTCCTACGAGCAGTACTTC
TRBJ2-7 | many | - | TRBV15 | CATSRAQGPYEQYF | TGTGCCACCAGCAGAGCCCAGGGGCCTTACGAGCAGTACTTC
TRBJ2-2 | many | TRBD2 | TRBV20-1 | CSARDISGRYTGELFF | TGCAGTGCTAGAGATATTAGCGGGCGGTACACCGGGGAGCTGTTTTTT
TRBJ1-1 | - | - | TRBV29-1 | CSAGTAPGTEAFF | TGCAGCGCCGGGACCGCTCCGGGCACTGAAGCTTTTTTT
TRBJ2-1 | few | - | TRBV7-3 | CASSLTGDNEQFF | TGTGCCAGCAGCTTAACTGGGGACAATGAGCAGTTCTTC
TRBJ2-1 | medium-sized | - | TRBV24-1 | CATSDPWGVQFF | TGTGCCACCAGTGACCCCTGGGGGGTGCAGTTCTTC
TRBJ2-7 | many | TRBD1 | TRBV7-8 | CASSLLQGAHEQYF | TGTGCCAGCAGCTTACTCCAGGGGGCCCACGAGCAGTACTTC
TRBJ1-5 | - | - | TRBV2 | CAKGRGNQPQHF | TGTGCCAAGGGACGCGGCAATCAGCCCCAGCATTTT
TRBJ1-5 | - | - | TRBV24-1 | CATLREWGNQPQHF | TGTGCCACTCTCCGGGAGTGGGGCAATCAGCCCCAGCATTTT
TRBJ2-3 | - | - | TRBV19 | CATSPSAISTDTQYF | TGTGCCACCTCACCCTCCGCCATTAGCACAGATACGCAGTATTTT
TRBJ2-6 | - | - | TRBV27 | CASSSGGANVLTF | TGTGCCAGCAGTTCTGGTGGGGCCAACGTCCTGACTTTC
TRBJ2-2 | - | - | TRBV9 | CASNGAVGELFF | TGTGCCAGCAACGGGGCGGTCGGGGAGCTGTTTTTT
TRBJ1-5 | - | TRBD1 | TRBV2 | CASRKTGILGNQPQHF | TGTGCCAGCAGGAAGACAGGGATTCTGGGCAATCAGCCCCAGCATTTT
TRBJ2-5 | few | - | TRBV15 | CATSSLAGGGETQYF | TGTGCCACCAGCAGCCTCGCAGGAGGAGGGGAGACCCAGTACTTC
TRBJ2-1 | - | TRBD2 | TRBV5-6 | CASSLVGTSLTDEQFF | TGTGCCAGCAGCTTAGTCGGGACTAGTCTGACGGATGAGCAGTTCTTC
TRBJ2-7 | - | TRBD2 | TRBV20-1 | CSAVTSGPYYEQYF | TGCAGTGCTGTGACTAGCGGGCCGTACTACGAGCAGTACTTC
TRBJ2-7 | - | - | TRBV6-1 | CASSELSGNYEQYF | TGTGCCAGCAGTGAATTGTCAGGGAACTACGAGCAGTACTTC
TRBJ2-7 | - | - | TRBV7-9 | CASSFDPYEQYF | TGTGCCAGCAGCTTCGACCCATACGAGCAGTACTTC
TRBJ1-2 | - | - | TRBV29-1 | CSGSGGYGYTF | TGCAGTGGTTCAGGCGGCTATGGCTACACCTTC
TRBJ1-2 | many | TRBD1 | TRBV5-1 | CASSVGQFYGYTF | TGCGCCAGCAGCGTGGGACAGTTCTATGGCTACACCTTC
TRBJ2-3 | many | - | TRBV30 | CAWRWGAGTDTQYF | TGTGCCTGGAGGTGGGGGGCGGGCACAGATACGCAGTATTTT
TRBJ2-3 | - | - | TRBV19 | CASSLLGPGTDTQYF | TGTGCCAGCAGCTTACTCGGGCCTGGCACAGATACGCAGTATTTT
TRBJ2-5 | - | - | TRBV7-8 | CASSRLYLGLGGETQYF | TGTGCCAGCAGCCGACTTTATTTGGGACTGGGAGGAGAGACCCAGTACTTC
TRBJ2-7 | - | TRBD1 | TRBV5-1 | CASSSGQGTYEQYF | TGCGCCAGCAGCTCGGGACAGGGAACCTACGAGCAGTACTTC
TRBJ2-5 | many | - | TRBV2 | CASAGQETQYF | TGTGCCAGCGCGGGCCAAGAGACCCAGTACTTC
TRBJ2-3 | many | TRBD2 | TRBV7-2 | CASSLWGLAEQYF | TGTGCCAGCAGCTTATGGGGACTAGCGGAGCAGTATTTT
TRBJ2-1 | many | TRBD2 | TRBV2 | CASSDGLATTPFNEQFF | TGTGCCAGCAGTGACGGACTAGCGACAACACCCTTCAATGAGCAGTTCTTC